Following are 25 T cell receptor beta chains from one sample sequenced in a study of cytomegalovirus exposure and HLA in healthy donors. Both 60 Vbeta primers and 13 Jbeta primers went into the PCR. The repertoire was sequenced with immunoSEQ multiplex PCR; TCRdb's copy has only in-frame clones and lacks some. This repertoire includes about 77,000 clones. The sequencing input was PBMCs. The receptors shown here come from a man in his forties or fifties in good health and CMV-seropositive.

The chain employs TRBV29-1 and TRBJ2-2; TRBD1 agrees at 9 bases. Germline CDR1 SQVTM, CDR2 ANQGSEA. Losses at the gene ends were 6 bases for V and 1 base for J; bases not matched to a gene: 6. There are 15 residues in the CDR3. The CDR3 DNA follows: TGCAGCGTGGGACCGGGACAGGGGAACACCGGGGAGCTGTTTTTT. Its translation is CSVGPGQGNTGELFF.

V usage is TRBV6-4 and J usage is TRBJ2-3, with a weak D call TRBD2 (7 bases). V dropped 4 bases and J dropped 5 bases, with 13 bases sitting between them. Germline loops: CDR1 MRHNA, CDR2 SNTAGT. This CDR3 is built from 14 residues. The CDR3 bases are TGTGCCAGCAGTGGAGGGGGGGCAGGAGATACGCAGTATTTT. Its translation: CASSGGGAGDTQYF.

CDR3 nucleotide sequence: TGTGCCAGCAGCTTTACCGGTAAAACTGAAGCTTTCTTT. Protein sequence: CASSFTGKTEAFF. This chain uses TRBV9 with TRBJ1-1; D is undetermined. Per germline, CDR1 SGDLS and CDR2 YYNGEE. CDR3 length: 13 amino acids. Trimming removed 4 bases from V and 5 bases from J, with 12 bases in between.

The genes are TRBV28 and TRBJ1-4, with no clear D. The CDR3 runs to 12 residues. V gave up 3 bases and J gave up 8 bases, with 7 bases separating them. Germline V gene lookup returns CDR1 MDHEN and CDR2 SYDVKM. CDR3 region: CASSFYREKLFF. The DNA for the CDR3 is TGTGCCAGCAGTTTCTACCGGGAAAAACTGTTTTTT.

The V and J genes are TRBV2 and TRBJ2-1; TRBD1 aligns across 11 bases. V shed 7 bases, J shed 7 bases, and the junction held 9 bases outside the gene matches. The CDR3 loop spans 15 amino acids. CDR1 SNHLY and CDR2 FYNNEI come from the germline V gene. CDR3 bases: TGTGCCAGCACCGGATGGGACAGGGGGGGGAATGAGCAGTTCTTC. Protein product: CASTGWDRGGNEQFF. Full variable domain (missing parts from reference TRBV2 and TRBJ2-1): EPEVTQTPSHQVTQMGQEVILRCVPISNHLYFYWYRQILGQKVEFLVSFYNNEISEKSEIFDDQFSVERPDGSNFTLKIRSTKLEDSAMYFCASTGWDRGGNEQFFGPGTRLTVL.

This chain joins TRBV5-6 and TRBJ2-7, with D tentatively TRBD2 (6 bases). The V end was cut by 4 bases, the J end by 7 bases, with 12 bases between. The CDR3 totals 12 residues. Germline V gene sequence: CDR1 SGHDT, CDR2 YYEEEE. CDR3 amino acids: CASSLGTAEQYV. CDR3 nucleotides: TGTGCCAGCAGCCTCGGGACTGCAGAGCAGTACGTC.

The gene calls are TRBV15 and TRBJ2-7, with TRBD1 matching 11 bases. Germline loops: CDR1 LNHNV, CDR2 YYDKDF (reference sequence). This CDR3 spans 18 amino acids. Germline trimming cut 3 bases from V and 1 base from J; bases unmatched to any gene: 11. The CDR3: CATSSSPGTGGWSYEQYV. The CDR3 coding sequence is TGTGCCACCAGCAGTAGTCCCGGGACAGGGGGGTGGTCCTACGAGCAGTACGTC.

The CDR3 spells CASSIDRVAETDTQYF. In DNA, the CDR3 is TGTGCCAGTAGTATAGATAGGGTAGCGGAGACAGATACGCAGTATTTT. This chain links TRBV19 with TRBJ2-3, with TRBD2 as a possible D gene (6 bases). With 0 bases removed from V and 3 bases from J, the gap between germline ends came to 13 bases. Per the germline V gene, CDR1 is LNHDA and CDR2 is SQIVND (reference sequence). The CDR3 covers 16 residues.

The chain carries TRBV5-4 and TRBJ1-6; no clear D gene. The CDR3 consists of 13 residues. From germline, CDR1 is SGHNT and CDR2 YYREEE (reference sequence). The V and J ends lost 3 bases and 4 bases respectively, with 5 bases between them. CDR3 bases: TGTGCCAGCAGCTCCTCGTATAATTCACCCCTCCACTTT. Encoded protein: CASSSSYNSPLHF.

The chain joins TRBV9 to TRBJ2-1; D is perhaps TRBD2 (6 bases). Per germline, CDR1 SGDLS and CDR2 YYNGEE. CDR3 length: 15 amino acids. V was cut by 0 bases and J by 0 bases, with 7 bases left in between. The CDR3 coding sequence is TGTGCCAGCAGCGTAGGCGGGACCTCCTACAATGAGCAGTTCTTC. Translating gives CASSVGGTSYNEQFF.

The chain recombines TRBV7-2 with TRBJ2-3, with TRBD2 identical over 10 bases. Germline CDR1 SGHTA, CDR2 FQGNSA. The CDR3 length is 17 residues. V lost 4 bases to trimming and J lost 8 bases; unmatched junction nucleotides: 15. This CDR3 reads CASSSSPGLASGGTQYF. CDR3 nucleotides: TGTGCCAGCAGCTCCTCGCCGGGACTAGCGAGTGGTGGTACGCAGTATTTT.

The chain links TRBV2 to TRBJ2-5; 7 bases align to TRBD1. Germline loops: CDR1 SNHLY, CDR2 FYNNEI. The CDR3 has 14 residues. The V gene end was trimmed by 6 bases and the J gene end by 5 bases; junction bases not matched to a gene: 9. CDR3 nucleotide sequence: TGTGCCAGCAGCCTCGACAGGGTGGGGGAGACCCAGTACTTC. Translated: CASSLDRVGETQYF.

The gene calls are TRBV6-1 and TRBJ1-2; 11 nucleotides line up with TRBD1. Germline V gives CDR1 MNHNS, CDR2 SASEGT. The CDR3 contains 14 residues. The V segment lost 5 bases and the J segment 3 bases; nucleotides outside the gene matches: 2. The CDR3, as DNA: TGTGCCAGCAGTTCGGGACAGGGGGACTATGGCTACACCTTC. It translates to CASSSGQGDYGYTF.

In the case of this clone: This specimen includes other DNA sequences encoding the same CDR3. The chain joins TRBV5-1 to TRBJ2-7; TRBD1 agrees at 9 bases. The germline V gene has CDR1 SGHRS and CDR2 YFSETQ. The CDR3 length is 18 residues. V lost 10 bases and J lost 4; bases outside the gene matches: 24. CDR3 DNA: TGCGCCCCAAGCTCGTCACCTATATCGGGACAGGGTACGTACGAGCAGTACTTC. Protein: CAPSSSPISGQGTYEQYF.

Turning to this clone: Other DNA variants within this sample encode the same CDR3. This chain joins TRBV4-1 and TRBJ2-3; a weak D match, TRBD2 (5 bases). The germline gives CDR1 MGHRA, CDR2 YSYEKL. Deletions cut 4 bases from V and 2 bases from J, with 13 bases between. This CDR3 spans 15 amino acids. The CDR3 spells CASSLRPDFTDTQYF. DNA for the CDR3: TGCGCCAGCAGCCTACGTCCGGACTTCACAGATACGCAGTATTTT.

V usage is TRBV4-1 and J usage is TRBJ1-1; 7 bases are a match to TRBD1. This CDR3 region has 14 residues. J was trimmed by 3 bases and V by 2 bases; bases with no gene match: 3. The germline gives CDR1 MGHRA, CDR2 YSYEKL. CDR3 nucleotides: TGCGCCAGCAGCCAACGGCAGGGGGACACTGAAGCTTTCTTT. The encoded protein is CASSQRQGDTEAFF.

The chain links TRBV9 to TRBJ1-2; D is undetermined. Germline-derived CDR1 and CDR2 are SGDLS and YYNGEE. The CDR3 runs to 17 residues. With 2 bases removed from V and 4 bases from J, the gap between germline ends came to 21 bases. CDR3 DNA: TGTGCCAGCAGCGTGGGAGGGTTAGTCATCCCTTCCTATGGCTACACCTTC. Its protein is CASSVGGLVIPSYGYTF.

V gene TRBV4-1 combines with J gene TRBJ2-1, with 7 nucleotides matching TRBD2. Germline V gives CDR1 MGHRA, CDR2 YSYEKL. The junction had 6 bases not matched to a gene; V was cut back by 4 bases and J by 6 bases. This CDR3 comprises 14 residues. The DNA of the CDR3 is TGCGCCAGCAGCCGGGCGGGAGTAGGCAATGAGCAGTTCTTC. It translates to CASSRAGVGNEQFF.

V and J are TRBV29-1 and TRBJ1-2; D gene ambiguous. This CDR3 is built from 9 residues. Germline CDR1 and CDR2: SQVTM and ANQGSEA. V was shortened by 5 bases and J by 6 bases, with 4 bases between the two germline ends. In DNA, the CDR3 is TGCAGCGTTAGAGATGGCTACACCTTC. Amino acids: CSVRDGYTF.

This rearrangement joins TRBV7-9 to TRBJ2-3; 10 bases are shared with TRBD1. Germline V gene sequence: CDR1 SEHNR, CDR2 FQNEAQ (reference sequence). The CDR3 loop spans 16 amino acids. The ends lost 5 bases at V and 3 bases at J; junction bases unmatched: 8. The CDR3 DNA sequence: TGTGCCAGCAGCCCGCGACAGGGGGCGCGAACAGATACGCAGTATTTT. It encodes CASSPRQGARTDTQYF. The full variable domain, in which reference TRBV7-9 and TRBJ2-3 provide the parts outside the CDR3, is DTGVSQNPRHKITKRGQNVTFRCDPISEHNRLYWYRQTLGQGPEFLTYFQNEAQLEKSRLLSDRFSAERPKGSFSTLEIQRTEQGDSAMYLCASSPRQGARTDTQYFGPGTRLTVL.

This chain joins TRBV5-1 and TRBJ2-1; 12 nucleotides align to TRBD1. This CDR3 contains 15 residues. Per germline, CDR1 SGHRS and CDR2 YFSETQ. Unmatched junction bases numbered 5, after V lost 2 bases and J lost 8 bases. CDR3 loop: CASSFRDRGLDEQFF. As DNA, the CDR3 is TGCGCCAGCAGCTTCCGGGACAGGGGGCTCGATGAGCAGTTCTTC. The entire variable domain, with the rest obtained from reference TRBV5-1 and TRBJ2-1, is as follows: KAGVTQTPRYLIKTRGQQVTLSCSPISGHRSVSWYQQTPGQGLQFLFEYFSETQRNKGNFPGRFSGRQFSNSRSEMNVSTLELGDSALYLCASSFRDRGLDEQFFGPGTRLTVL.

The J gene is TRBJ1-1, the V gene TRBV25-1; 9 nucleotides agree with TRBD1. CDR1 and CDR2 from the germline V gene are MGHDK and SYGVNS. With V trimmed by 6 bases and J by 10 bases, 6 bases remained unmatched. The CDR3 has 12 amino acids. DNA for the CDR3: TGTGCCAGCAGGTATCCGGGACAGGGAGCTTTCTTT. It codes for CASRYPGQGAFF.

CDR3 DNA: TGTGCCAGCAGCTTAGCCACAGGGGATGGCTACACCTTC. Translated, it gives CASSLATGDGYTF. V is TRBV7-9 and J is TRBJ1-2, with TRBD1 matching 7 bases. The germline V gene encodes CDR1 SEHNR and CDR2 FQNEAQ (reference sequence). The length of the CDR3 is 13 residues. V trimming: 0 bases; J trimming: 6 bases; junction bases outside the gene matches: 1.

V and J are TRBV19 and TRBJ2-1; tentatively, D is TRBD2 (7 bases). This CDR3 contains 18 residues. CDR1 LNHDA and CDR2 SQIVND come from the germline V gene (reference sequence). The ends were cut back, 2 bases at V and 2 bases at J, with 19 bases in the middle. In DNA, the CDR3 is TGTGCCAGTAGTATAAGGGGGGGTGGGACACCCCCCTACAATGAGCAGTTCTTC. Translation: CASSIRGGGTPPYNEQFF.

The CDR3: CASSYSGGPTGELFF. The DNA for the CDR3 is TGCGCCAGCAGTTATAGCGGGGGTCCCACCGGGGAGCTGTTTTTT. This rearrangement joins TRBV10-2 to TRBJ2-2; TRBD2 matches at 9 bases. With 5 bases clipped from V and 4 bases from J, the junction kept 5 bases outside the gene matches. The CDR3 spans 15 residues. CDR1 is WSHSY and CDR2 is SAAADI in the germline V gene.